This T cell receptor (beta chain) came from a study of beta chain features in type 1 diabetes. The investigators reverse transcribed all of the isolated RNA, so they sequenced expressed TCRB transcripts. Measured with immunoSEQ multiplex PCR; TCRdb has only the in-frame clones, and not every one. The table shows more than 250,000 clones, with over 20% occurring only once. Study-level results: Moderately but significantly shorter TCRB CDR3s were found in Type 1 diabetes patients in all four CD4+ subsets.

For this clone: Its antigen is unidentified.

This receptor was taken from a woman aged 40 to 49 with type 1 diabetes. Sequencing was performed on naive CD4+ T cells from blood.

The CDR3 sequence: CASSYFRDQPQHF. In nucleotides, the CDR3 is TGTGCCAGCAGTTACTTCAGGGATCAGCCCCAGCATTTT. This sequence joins TRBV6-6 and TRBJ1-5; weak D call: TRBD1 (5 bases). The V and J ends lost 1 base and 5 bases respectively, with 6 bases between them. The CDR3 covers 13 residues. The V gene's germline CDR1 is MNHNY and CDR2 SVGAGI (reference sequence).